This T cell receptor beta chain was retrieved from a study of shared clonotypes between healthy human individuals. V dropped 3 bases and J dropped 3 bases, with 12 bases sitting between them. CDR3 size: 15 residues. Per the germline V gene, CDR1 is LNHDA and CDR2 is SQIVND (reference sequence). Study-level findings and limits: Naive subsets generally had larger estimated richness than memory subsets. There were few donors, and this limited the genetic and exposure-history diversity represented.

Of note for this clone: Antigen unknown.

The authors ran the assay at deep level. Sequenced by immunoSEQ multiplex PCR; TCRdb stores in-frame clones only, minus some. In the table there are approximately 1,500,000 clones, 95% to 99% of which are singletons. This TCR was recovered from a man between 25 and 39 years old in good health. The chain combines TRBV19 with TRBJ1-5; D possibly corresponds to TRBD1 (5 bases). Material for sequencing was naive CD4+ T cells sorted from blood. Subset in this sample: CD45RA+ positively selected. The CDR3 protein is CASSMTGDDNQPQHF. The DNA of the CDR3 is TGTGCCAGTAGTATGACGGGGGATGACAATCAGCCCCAGCATTTT.